Listed below are T cell receptor beta chains from one sample, sequenced in a study of blood T cell repertoires in COVID-19. TCRdb's copy holds only in-frame clones and misses some; the assay was immunoSEQ multiplex PCR. This sample has about 130,000 clones, with about 89% found just once. The sequenced material came from peripheral blood. The source of these receptors is a woman between 70 and 85 years old with COVID-19, enrolled during active disease. Both conserved end residues are trimmed from each CDR3.

v_call: TRBV30; cdr3_aa: AWGRGGDEKLF
v_call: TRBV7-2; cdr3_aa: ASSLRAGTYEQY
v_call: TRBV7-2; cdr3_aa: ASRPTGNDNSPLH
v_call: TRBV3-1/TRBV3-2; cdr3_aa: ASSFSGRGGGGGNYGYT
v_call: TRBV19; cdr3_aa: ASSSGGLENTEAF
v_call: TRBV19; cdr3_aa: ASRSLGTGIGQPQH
v_call: TRBV14; cdr3_aa: ASSQLGGNQPQH
v_call: TRBV4-2; cdr3_aa: ASSQDRRTVTRHSPLH
v_call: TRBV28; cdr3_aa: ASSLYVGGASDTQY
v_call: TRBV5-1; cdr3_aa: ASSYRGQEGEQF